These 26 T cell receptor beta chains were all obtained from the same sample, sequenced in a study of CD8+ T cells in alopecia areata. Following RNA extraction, reverse transcription yielded cDNA that acted as the sequencing template. Clones were read by immunoSEQ multiplex PCR, and TCRdb kept only the in-frame ones, dropping some. Recorded here are some 120,000 clones, none singletons. Material: lesional skin. The receptors were gathered from a C3H/HeJ mouse with alopecia areata. The strain's MHC: H2-k.

Turning to this clone: All gene names here are mouse names. The read finishes 4 residues shy of the CDR3 end, and the germline J gene is used to complete it. J is TRBJ2-7 and V is TRBV19; 7 nucleotides match TRBD1. V trimming: 5 bases; J trimming: 2 bases; junction bases outside the gene matches: 1. CDR3 length: 12 residues. Germline V gene lookup returns CDR1 FNHDT and CDR2 SITEND (reference sequence). CDR3 sequence: CASRQGTYEQYF. The CDR3 DNA, read in part, is TGTGCCAGCAGACAGGGGACCTAT.

Regarding this clone: The TCRdb protein and the DNA translation do not line up at residue 12; the protein shown here was made by translating the DNA. Gene names and germline match the mouse. The DNA ends 3 residues before the CDR3 does, and the rest of the CDR3 is filled in from the germline J gene. The rearrangement links TRBV13-3 to TRBJ1-6, with D perhaps matching TRBD1 (5 bases). TRBJ1-6 is filed as an ORF, its function uncertain. The V gene lost 2 bases and the J gene lost 5 bases, with 11 bases spanning the gap. The CDR3 length is 15 residues. CDR1 is NNHDY, CDR2 SYVADS, per germline. CDR3 residues: CASSDRERDNSPLYF. CDR3 DNA, as far as it was read: TGTGCCAGCAGTGACAGGGAGAGGGATAATTCGCCC.

Points on this clone: Gene names denote mouse genes. The DNA ends 4 residues before the CDR3 does, and the rest of the CDR3 is filled in from the germline J gene. The rearrangement joins TRBV3 to TRBJ2-5; 10 bases agree with TRBD2. V shed 4 bases, J shed 0 bases, and the junction held 1 base outside the gene matches. CDR1 is SNHLY and CDR2 is FYNGKV in the germline V gene (reference sequence). This CDR3 is built from 15 residues. Incomplete CDR3 DNA: TGTGCCAGCAGCTGGACTGGGGGTAACCAAGAC. Its protein product is CASSWTGGNQD. The CDR3, in full, reads CASSWTGGNQDTQYF.

This clone was counted only a few times. Any gene name here is a mouse gene name. The CDR3 end lies 4 residues beyond the end of the read and is filled in from the germline J gene. The chain carries TRBV13-1 and TRBJ2-7; perhaps TRBD1 as D (6 bases). This CDR3 is 15 amino acids long. Trimming cost V 5 bases and J 1 base, with 16 bases left between them. Germline V CDR1 and CDR2: NSHNY, SYGAGN. The CDR3 bases that were read are TGTGCCAGCAGAGAACCGGGACACGAATCCTAT. Residues: CASREPGHESY. The entire CDR3 is CASREPGHESYEQYF.

This clone has just a few counts. Gene and germline names: mouse. Coverage ceases 4 residues before the CDR3 finishes, and the germline J gene fills in the end. This chain uses TRBV13-3 with TRBJ1-1; possibly TRBD1 for D (6 bases). V lost 10 bases, J lost 0 bases, and 13 bases lay in between. The length of the CDR3 is 13 residues. The germline CDR1 and CDR2 sequences are NNHDY and SYVADS. The CDR3 loop is CAGRTAANTEVFF. The sequenced part of the CDR3 DNA is TGTGCCGGAAGGACAGCTGCAAACACA.

This clone was detected only a few times. The listed genes are named as in mouse. The CDR3 goes on 4 residues after the read ends, and that part is filled in from the germline J gene. The same CDR3 arises from other DNA sequences in this sample as well. The J gene is TRBJ2-5, the V gene TRBV19; 8 bases align to TRBD2. The CDR3 is 13 amino acids. Germline V gene lookup returns CDR1 FNHDT and CDR2 SITEND (reference sequence). The part of the CDR3 DNA that was read is TGTGCCAGCAGTATTCGGGGGGGCGAC. It translates to CASSIRGGD. The full CDR3 is CASSIRGGDTQYF. The full variable domain, its missing parts supplied by reference TRBV19 and TRBJ2-5, is GGIITQTPKFLIGQEGQKLTLKCQQNFNHDTMYWYRQDSGKGLRLIYYSITENDLQKGDLSEGYDASREKKSSFSLTVTSAQKNEMAVFLCASSIRGGDTQYFGPGTRLLVL.

A note on this clone: Gene names and germline refer to mouse. The sequenced fragment ends 4 residues before the CDR3 boundary, so the rest is inferred from the germline J gene. The chain couples TRBV13-3 to TRBJ2-3, with D tentatively TRBD1 (6 bases). The CDR3 contains 15 residues. In germline, CDR1 is NNHDY, CDR2 SYVADS. The V and J ends lost 4 bases and 1 base respectively, with 13 bases between them. The CDR3 bases that were read are TGTGCCAGCAGTCCCGGGACACGCGGTGCAGAA. Translation gives CASSPGTRGAE. The whole CDR3 sequence reads CASSPGTRGAETLYF.

In regard to this clone: Gene names refer to mouse genes. Coverage ceases 4 residues before the CDR3 finishes, and the germline J gene fills in the end. The V and J genes are TRBV19 and TRBJ2-5; no reliable D call. Trimming removed 2 bases from V and 3 bases from J, with 7 bases in between. The CDR3 runs to 13 residues. The germline gives CDR1 FNHDT, CDR2 SITEND (reference sequence). CDR3 DNA, as far as it was read: TGTGCCAGCAGTATCACACATCAAGAC. Translated, it gives CASSITHQD. The complete CDR3 sequence is CASSITHQDTQYF.

Comments on this clone: Gene names are mouse gene names. The CDR3 end lies 4 residues beyond the end of the read and is filled in from the germline J gene. The chain uses TRBV17 and TRBJ2-7, with 10 nucleotides matching TRBD2. There are 14 residues in the CDR3. V trimming: 3 bases; J trimming: 3 bases; junction bases outside the gene matches: 2. CDR1 is MNHDT, CDR2 YYDKIL, per germline. The covered CDR3 bases are TGTGCTAGCAGTAGTCGACTGGGGGGCTAT. Amino acids: CASSSRLGGY. The whole CDR3 is CASSSRLGGYEQYF.

Turning to this clone: Gene and germline names: mouse. Read data end 4 residues before the CDR3 end; the end is taken from the germline J gene. The V gene is TRBV19, the J gene TRBJ2-7, with D perhaps TRBD2 (6 bases). This CDR3 has 14 residues. Germline V lookup: CDR1 FNHDT, CDR2 SITEND (reference sequence). The ends were cut back, 2 bases at V and 0 bases at J, with 9 bases in the middle. The CDR3 is CASSIRTDSYEQYF. CDR3 DNA (partial): TGTGCCAGCAGTATTAGGACTGACTCCTAT. The full variable domain, with the rest looked up from reference TRBV19 and TRBJ2-7, is GGIITQTPKFLIGQEGQKLTLKCQQNFNHDTMYWYRQDSGKGLRLIYYSITENDLQKGDLSEGYDASREKKSSFSLTVTSAQKNEMAVFLCASSIRTDSYEQYFGPGTRLTVL.

In this sample, this clone turned up a few times. Gene names denote mouse genes. The sequence runs out 4 residues before the end of the CDR3; the remainder is reconstructed from the germline J gene. This chain connects TRBV19 to TRBJ2-3; 9 bases line up with TRBD2. The germline V gene has CDR1 FNHDT and CDR2 SITEND (reference sequence). The V gene end was trimmed by 3 bases and the J gene end by 1 base; junction bases not matched to a gene: 3. The length of the CDR3 is 15 residues. The CDR3 protein is CASSTLGGRAETLYF. Partial CDR3 DNA: TGTGCCAGCAGTACCTTGGGGGGGCGTGCAGAA.

This clone has only a few counts. All gene names here are mouse names. Sequencing ends 4 residues short of the CDR3 end; the germline J gene provides the rest. The V and J genes are TRBV13-3 and TRBJ2-3, with 12 positions matching TRBD1. Germline V CDR1 and CDR2: NNHDY, SYVADS. The CDR3 has 16 residues. Trimming at V came to 4 bases and at J to 4 bases, leaving 7 bases not matched to a gene. CDR3 residues: CASSTGTGGWTETLYF. The sequenced part of the CDR3 DNA is TGTGCCAGCAGTACCGGGACAGGGGGCTGGACAGAA.

This clone occurred many times. The gene names given are mouse names. The read terminates 4 residues ahead of where the CDR3 ends, so the germline J gene completes it. Other DNA sequences in this specimen translate into the identical CDR3. This chain links TRBV17 with TRBJ2-5; TRBD1 aligns across 8 bases. Germline V gene lookup returns CDR1 MNHDT and CDR2 YYDKIL. The CDR3 spans 13 residues. The CDR3 reads CASSHRGRDTQYF. The CDR3 bases that were read are TGTGCTAGCAGTCACAGGGGGAGGGAC.

In this sample, this clone turned up a few times. DNA and listed protein disagree at residue 13, so the protein shown here was translated from the DNA. Gene names denote mouse genes. Read data end 3 residues before the CDR3 end; the end is taken from the germline J gene. This chain links TRBV13-3 with TRBJ1-6; 9 positions agree with TRBD1. TRBJ1-6 is classed as an ORF, of uncertain function. With 5 bases clipped from V and 2 bases from J, the junction kept 5 bases outside the gene matches. From germline, CDR1 is NNHDY and CDR2 SYVADS. The CDR3 length is 16 residues. Incomplete CDR3 DNA: TGTGCCAGCAGCTCCGGGACAGGGCCCTATAATTCGCCC. Its translation is CASSSGTGPYNSP. The whole CDR3 protein reads CASSSGTGPYNSPLYF.

As concerns this clone: Mouse names are used for the genes. From the germline J gene comes the end of the CDR3, since the read stops 4 residues before it. The genes are TRBV13-3 and TRBJ1-1, with 9 positions matching TRBD1. The CDR3 consists of 15 residues. Trimming at V came to 5 bases and at J to 0 bases, leaving 5 bases not matched to a gene. Germline CDR1 and CDR2: NNHDY and SYVADS. CDR3 DNA, as far as it was read: TGTGCCAGCAGACCGGACAGGGGACCAAACACA. Translated: CASRPDRGPNT. The entire CDR3 protein reads CASRPDRGPNTEVFF.

There are many counts of this clone. Genes and germline are mouse. The CDR3 end falls 4 residues outside the read, so it is completed with the germline J gene. The V gene is TRBV13-3, the J gene TRBJ2-1, with 11 bases matching TRBD2. CDR3 length: 15 residues. J gave up 3 bases and V 6 bases, and 5 bases lay outside the gene matches. Germline V gene data show CDR1 as NNHDY and CDR2 as SYVADS. The CDR3 spells CASTATGGVYAEQFF. The sequenced part of the CDR3 DNA is TGTGCCAGCACCGCGACTGGGGGGGTCTATGCT.

Points on this clone: Mouse names are used for the genes. The CDR3 extends 4 residues past the end of the read, so its final part is completed from the germline J gene. The rearrangement links TRBV17 to TRBJ2-1; 8 bases agree with TRBD1. The CDR3 is 14 amino acids. Germline V CDR1 and CDR2: MNHDT, YYDKIL. The CDR3 sequence: CASSSFQGAPEQFF. The CDR3 DNA, read in part, is TGTGCTAGCAGTAGTTTTCAGGGGGCGCCT. Together with reference TRBV17 and TRBJ2-1, the CDR3 gives the full variable domain: DTTVKQNPRYKLARVGKPVNLICSQTMNHDTMYWYQKKPNQAPKLLLFYYDKILNREADTFEKFQSSRPNNSFCSLYIGSAGLEYSAMYLCASSSFQGAPEQFFGPGTRLTVL.

There are a few counts of this clone. Gene names denote mouse genes. The read comes to an end 4 residues before the CDR3 does, leaving the germline J gene to fill in the end. The gene calls are TRBV17 and TRBJ2-3, with 7 bases aligning to TRBD2. Germline trimming cut 0 bases from V and 4 bases from J; bases unmatched to any gene: 7. The CDR3 consists of 16 residues. Germline loops: CDR1 MNHDT, CDR2 YYDKIL. This CDR3 reads CASSRDRAGGSETLYF. CDR3 DNA (partial): TGTGCTAGCAGTAGAGATAGGGCTGGGGGTTCAGAA.

This clone has only a few counts. The germline and genes are mouse ones. The DNA ends 4 residues before the CDR3 does, and the rest of the CDR3 is filled in from the germline J gene. V gene TRBV19 combines with J gene TRBJ2-2; D might be TRBD2 (5 bases). Germline V gene data show CDR1 as FNHDT and CDR2 as SITEND (reference sequence). The CDR3 length is 14 residues. V lost 3 bases to trimming and J lost 5 bases, with 11 bases between them. The sequenced CDR3 bases are TGTGCCAGCAGTAATCCTGGGATGACCGGG. Its translation: CASSNPGMTG. The whole CDR3 sequence is CASSNPGMTGQLYF.

Regarding this clone: The gene symbols are mouse symbols. Coverage ceases 4 residues before the CDR3 finishes, and the germline J gene fills in the end. The V call is TRBV13-3, the J call TRBJ2-5, with D tentatively TRBD1 (5 bases). Germline lookup yields CDR1 NNHDY and CDR2 SYVADS. The CDR3 is 14 amino acids. The V end lost 2 bases, the J end lost 3 bases, and 10 bases lay between the germline ends. The DNA read from the CDR3 is TGTGCCAGCAGTGAAGAGGGGTATCAAGAC. Protein: CASSEEGYQD. The CDR3, in full, reads CASSEEGYQDTQYF. The full variable domain, in which reference TRBV13-3 and TRBJ2-5 provide the parts outside the CDR3, is EAAVTQSPRSKVAVTGGKVTLSCHQTNNHDYMYWYRQDTGHGLRLIHYSYVADSTEKGDIPDGYKASRPSQENFSLILELASLSQTAVYFCASSEEGYQDTQYFGPGTRLLVL.

This clone was picked up a small number of times. Gene names denote mouse genes. The read terminates 4 residues ahead of where the CDR3 ends, so the germline J gene completes it. This chain uses TRBV13-3 with TRBJ2-5, with D unresolved. Germline CDR1 reads NNHDY; CDR2 reads SYVADS. The CDR3 is made up of 12 amino acids. The CDR3: CASRAGKDTQYF. The part of the CDR3 DNA that was read is TGTGCCAGCAGGGCAGGAAAAGAC.

This clone was observed many times. Germline and genes here are mouse. The CDR3 goes on 4 residues after the read ends, and that part is filled in from the germline J gene. V is TRBV13-3 and J is TRBJ1-2; a weak D match, TRBD1 (6 bases). Germline values: CDR1 NNHDY, CDR2 SYVADS. V lost 5 bases to trimming and J lost 1 base, with 12 bases between them. This CDR3 has 14 amino acids. The CDR3 spells CASSVGDKNSDYTF. CDR3 DNA, as far as it was read: TGTGCCAGCAGCGTTGGGGACAAAAACTCC.

Points on this clone: The gene symbols are mouse symbols. The sequence runs out 4 residues before the end of the CDR3; the remainder is reconstructed from the germline J gene. The chain couples TRBV19 to TRBJ2-5; TRBD1 might be the D (5 bases). The CDR3 sequence is 13 residues long. Trimming removed 5 bases at V and 0 bases at J, with 7 bases between. CDR1 is FNHDT and CDR2 is SITEND in the germline V gene (reference sequence). Incomplete CDR3 DNA: TGTGCCAGCAGAGGGGTAAACCAAGAC. Protein product: CASRGVNQD. In full, the CDR3 reads CASRGVNQDTQYF.

This clone was found a few times. Genes and germline come from the mouse. The read terminates 4 residues before the CDR3 end, so the remaining end is supplied by the germline J gene. The chain couples TRBV2 to TRBJ1-4; possible D gene TRBD1, 5 bases. The CDR3 loop spans 16 amino acids. The germline gives CDR1 LGHNA, CDR2 YSYQKL. V lost 0 bases, J lost 4 bases, and 12 bases lay in between. CDR3 DNA (partial): TGTGCCAGCAGCCAAGATCCGACAGAAAACAACGAA. Translating gives CASSQDPTENNE. The whole CDR3 sequence reads CASSQDPTENNERLFF.

This clone was observed a few times. All gene names here are mouse names. Read coverage stops 4 residues before the CDR3 terminus; the germline J gene supplies the remainder. The gene calls are TRBV19 and TRBJ2-2, with D possibly being TRBD1 (6 bases). The germline gives CDR1 FNHDT, CDR2 SITEND (reference sequence). Trimming removed 2 bases at V and 4 bases at J, with 12 bases between. CDR3 size: 15 residues. CDR3 DNA (partial): TGTGCCAGCAGTATTCAGGGGCCGGGCACCGGG. This translates into CASSIQGPGTG. The entire CDR3 sequence reads CASSIQGPGTGQLYF.

Concerning this clone: Gene names follow the mouse nomenclature. The read comes to an end 4 residues before the CDR3 does, leaving the germline J gene to fill in the end. V usage is TRBV1 and J usage is TRBJ2-3, with 11 positions matching TRBD2. The germline gives CDR1 NSQYPW, CDR2 LRSPGD (reference sequence). V was clipped by 4 bases and J by 0 bases; unmatched bases: 6. CDR3 length: 17 amino acids. CDR3 loop: CTCSVQLGGPSAETLYF. CDR3 bases read: TGCACCTGCAGTGTTCAACTGGGGGGGCCTAGTGCAGAA.